The TCR beta chain described here comes from a study of Ad26.COV2.S vaccination and SARS-CoV-2 variants. Profiled with immunoSEQ multiplex PCR; TCRdb holds only in-frame clones, not every one. The data show over 200,000 clones, roughly 90% seen once. Germline lookup yields CDR1 SNHLY and CDR2 FYNNEI. The CDR3 consists of 13 residues. V was clipped by 6 bases and J by 1 base, with 9 bases between them. Specified treatment: some 19 received Ad26.COV2.S at low or high dose, single or two shots; 5 received placebo; per-sample allocation not given. Day 63 after the first injection of vaccine or placebo was the sampling time. Donor was an adult aged 18-55 years in Boston. This clone was seen just once.

The sequences come from peripheral blood, collected in a trial of Ad26.COV2.S vaccine versus placebo. The receptor's source is a person between 18 and 65 years old who received the Ad26.COV2.S COVID-19 vaccine or a placebo. This chain connects TRBV2 to TRBJ1-1, with D tentatively TRBD1 (5 bases). CDR3 in DNA: TGTGCCAGCAGCGGAAGGGGGAACACTGAAGCTTTCTTT. This gives the protein CASSGRGNTEAFF.